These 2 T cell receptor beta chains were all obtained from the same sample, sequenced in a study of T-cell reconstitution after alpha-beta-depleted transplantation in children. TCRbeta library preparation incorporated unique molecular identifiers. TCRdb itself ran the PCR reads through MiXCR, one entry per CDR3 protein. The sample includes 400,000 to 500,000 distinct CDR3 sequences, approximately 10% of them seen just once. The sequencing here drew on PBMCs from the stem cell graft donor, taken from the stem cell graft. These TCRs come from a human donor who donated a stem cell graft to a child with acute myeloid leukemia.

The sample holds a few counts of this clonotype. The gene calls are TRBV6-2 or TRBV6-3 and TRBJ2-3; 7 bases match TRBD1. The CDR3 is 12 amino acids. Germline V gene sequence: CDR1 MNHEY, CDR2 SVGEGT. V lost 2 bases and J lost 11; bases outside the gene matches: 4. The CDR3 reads CASSYEGGGQYF. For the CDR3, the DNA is TGTGCCAGCAGTTACGAAGGGGGCGGGCAGTATTTT.

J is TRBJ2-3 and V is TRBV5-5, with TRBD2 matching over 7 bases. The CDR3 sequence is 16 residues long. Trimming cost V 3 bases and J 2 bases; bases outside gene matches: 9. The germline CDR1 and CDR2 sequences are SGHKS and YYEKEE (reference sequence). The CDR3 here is CASSSDAGLTTDTQYF. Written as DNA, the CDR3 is TGTGCCAGCAGCTCCGATGCGGGACTAACCACAGATACGCAGTATTTT.